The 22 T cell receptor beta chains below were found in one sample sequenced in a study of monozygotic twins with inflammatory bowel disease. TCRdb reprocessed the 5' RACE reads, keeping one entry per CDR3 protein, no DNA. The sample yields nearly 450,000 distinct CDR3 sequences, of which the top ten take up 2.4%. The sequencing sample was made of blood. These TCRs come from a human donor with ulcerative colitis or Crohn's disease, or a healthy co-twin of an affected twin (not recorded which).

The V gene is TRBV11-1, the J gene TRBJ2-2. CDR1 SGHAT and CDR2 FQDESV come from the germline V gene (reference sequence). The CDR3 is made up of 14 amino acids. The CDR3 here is CASSPRLATGELFF.

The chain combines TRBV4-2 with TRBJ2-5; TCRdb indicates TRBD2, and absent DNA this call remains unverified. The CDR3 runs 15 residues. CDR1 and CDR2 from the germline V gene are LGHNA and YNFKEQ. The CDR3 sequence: CASSQGGGGKETQYF.

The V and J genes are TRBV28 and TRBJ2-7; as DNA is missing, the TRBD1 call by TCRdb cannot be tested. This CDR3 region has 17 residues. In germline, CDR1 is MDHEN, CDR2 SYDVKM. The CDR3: CASSFFGRGHVSYEQYF.

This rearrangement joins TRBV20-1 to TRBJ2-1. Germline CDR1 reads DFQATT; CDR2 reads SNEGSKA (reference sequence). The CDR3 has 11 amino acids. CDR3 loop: CSAGQYNEQFF.

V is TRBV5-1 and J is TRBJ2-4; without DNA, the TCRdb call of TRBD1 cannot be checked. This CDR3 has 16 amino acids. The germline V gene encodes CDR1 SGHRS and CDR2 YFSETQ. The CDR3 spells CASSFPGQGTKNIQYF.

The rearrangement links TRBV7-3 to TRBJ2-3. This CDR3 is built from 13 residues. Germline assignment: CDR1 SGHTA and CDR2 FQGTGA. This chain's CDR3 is CASSYQNTDTQYF.

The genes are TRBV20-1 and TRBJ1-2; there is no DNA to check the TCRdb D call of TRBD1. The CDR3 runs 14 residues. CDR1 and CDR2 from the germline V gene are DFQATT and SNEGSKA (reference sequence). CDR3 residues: CSASGTGSFYGYTF.

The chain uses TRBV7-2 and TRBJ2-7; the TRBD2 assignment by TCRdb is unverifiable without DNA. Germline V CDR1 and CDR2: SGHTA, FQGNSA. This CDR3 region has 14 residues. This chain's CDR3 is CASSLVAGEYEQYF.

CDR3 region: CSARSPGSAKNIQYF. This chain joins TRBV20-1 and TRBJ2-4; TCRdb returns TRBD1, unconfirmable since there is no DNA. The CDR3 loop spans 15 amino acids. CDR1 is DFQATT, CDR2 SNEGSKA, per germline (reference sequence).

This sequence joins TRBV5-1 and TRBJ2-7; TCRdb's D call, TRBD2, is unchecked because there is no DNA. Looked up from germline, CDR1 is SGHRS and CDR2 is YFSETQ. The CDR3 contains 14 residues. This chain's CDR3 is CASKPLSGGYEQYF.

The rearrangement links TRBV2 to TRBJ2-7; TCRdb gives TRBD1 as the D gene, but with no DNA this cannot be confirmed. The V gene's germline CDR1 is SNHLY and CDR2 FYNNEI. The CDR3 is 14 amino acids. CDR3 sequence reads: CASSGGSSAYEQYF.

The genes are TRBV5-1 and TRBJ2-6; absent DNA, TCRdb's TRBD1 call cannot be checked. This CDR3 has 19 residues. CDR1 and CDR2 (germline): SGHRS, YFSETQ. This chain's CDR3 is CASSFLPGQGSSGANVLTF.

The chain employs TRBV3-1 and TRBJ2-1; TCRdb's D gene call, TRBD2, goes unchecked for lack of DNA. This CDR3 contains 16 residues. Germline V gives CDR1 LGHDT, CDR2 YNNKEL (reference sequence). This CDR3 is CASSQDGLAGYNEQFF.

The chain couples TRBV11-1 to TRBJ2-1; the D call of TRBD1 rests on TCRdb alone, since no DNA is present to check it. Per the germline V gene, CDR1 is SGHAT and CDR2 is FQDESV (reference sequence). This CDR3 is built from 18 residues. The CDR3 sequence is CASRGSETPLMSYNEQFF.

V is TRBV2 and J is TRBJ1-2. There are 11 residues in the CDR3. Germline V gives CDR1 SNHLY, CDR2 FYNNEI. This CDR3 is CASREEYGYTF. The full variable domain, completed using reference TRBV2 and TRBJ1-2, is EPEVTQTPSHQVTQMGQEVILRCVPISNHLYFYWYRQILGQKVEFLVSFYNNEISEKSEIFDDQFSVERPDGSNFTLKIRSTKLEDSAMYFCASREEYGYTFGSGTRLTVV.

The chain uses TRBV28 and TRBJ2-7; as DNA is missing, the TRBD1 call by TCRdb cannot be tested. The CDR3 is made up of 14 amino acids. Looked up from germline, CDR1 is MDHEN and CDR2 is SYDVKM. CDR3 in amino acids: CASSAPGTGYEQYF.

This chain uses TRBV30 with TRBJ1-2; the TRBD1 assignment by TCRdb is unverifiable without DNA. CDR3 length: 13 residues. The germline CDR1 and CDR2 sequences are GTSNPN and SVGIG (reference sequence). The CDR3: CAWSSGTGDGYTF.

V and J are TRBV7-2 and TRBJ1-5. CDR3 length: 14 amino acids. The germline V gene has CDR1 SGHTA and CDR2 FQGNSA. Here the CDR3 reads CASSSGGLGQPQHF.

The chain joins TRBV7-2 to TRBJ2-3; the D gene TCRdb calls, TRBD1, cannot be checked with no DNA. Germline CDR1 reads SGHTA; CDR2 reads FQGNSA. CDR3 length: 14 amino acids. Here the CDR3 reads CASSGLAGVDTQYF.

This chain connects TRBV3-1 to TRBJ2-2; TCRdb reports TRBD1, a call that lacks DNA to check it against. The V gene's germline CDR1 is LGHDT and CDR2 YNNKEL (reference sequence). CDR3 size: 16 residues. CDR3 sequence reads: CASSSTGQFNTGELFF.

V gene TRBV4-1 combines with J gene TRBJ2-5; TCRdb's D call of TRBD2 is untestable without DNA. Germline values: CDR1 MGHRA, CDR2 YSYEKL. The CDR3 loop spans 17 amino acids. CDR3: CASSQVVSGGARETQYF.

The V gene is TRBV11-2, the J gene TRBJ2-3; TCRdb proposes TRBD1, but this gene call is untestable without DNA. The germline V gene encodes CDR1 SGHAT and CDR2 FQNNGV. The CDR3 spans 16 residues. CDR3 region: CASSPQAGHLTDTQYF.